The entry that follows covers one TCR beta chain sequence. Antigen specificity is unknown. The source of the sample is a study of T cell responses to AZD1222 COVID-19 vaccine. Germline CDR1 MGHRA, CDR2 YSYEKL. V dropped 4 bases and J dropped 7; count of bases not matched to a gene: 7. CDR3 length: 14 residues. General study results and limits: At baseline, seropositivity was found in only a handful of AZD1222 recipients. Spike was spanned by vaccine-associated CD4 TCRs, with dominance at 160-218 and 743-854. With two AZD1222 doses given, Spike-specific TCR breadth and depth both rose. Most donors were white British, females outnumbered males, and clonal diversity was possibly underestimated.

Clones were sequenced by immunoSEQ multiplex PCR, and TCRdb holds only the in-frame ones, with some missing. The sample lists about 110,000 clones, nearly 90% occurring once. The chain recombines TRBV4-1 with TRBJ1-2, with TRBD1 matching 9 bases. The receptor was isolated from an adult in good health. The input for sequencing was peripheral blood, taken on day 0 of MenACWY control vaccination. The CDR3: CASSRPGQGGGYTF. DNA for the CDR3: TGCGCCAGCAGCCGTCCGGGACAGGGTGGTGGCTACACCTTC.